These 15 T cell receptor beta chains share one sample of origin, sequenced in a study of beta chain features in type 1 diabetes. These receptors' antigens are unknown. Expressed TCRB transcripts were sequenced after all isolated RNA was converted to cDNA. The data were produced by immunoSEQ multiplex PCR, yet TCRdb's version contains in-frame clones alone and is incomplete. This sample has under 850,000 clones, with 13% found just once. Study-level results: TCRB CDR3s from Type 1 diabetes patients were moderately but significantly shorter in all four CD4+ subsets.

Material: naive CD4+ T cells from blood. These receptors originate from a man between 18 and 29 years old with type 1 diabetes.

This clone was seen only a few times. The DNA of the CDR3 is TGTGCCAGCAGCGACCGCAGCCGGTGGGATCCCCAGCATTTT. Encoded protein: CASSDRSRWDPQHF. The V gene is TRBV6-1, the J gene TRBJ1-5, with D unresolved. This CDR3 has 14 residues. The V end lost 6 bases, the J end lost 10 bases, and 19 bases lay between the germline ends. CDR1 is MNHNS, CDR2 SASEGT, per germline.

This clone appeared a few times. The genes are TRBV5-5 and TRBJ1-2; 7 bases fit TRBD1. V lost 4 bases to trimming and J lost 9 bases; unmatched junction nucleotides: 9. Looked up from germline, CDR1 is SGHKS and CDR2 is YYEKEE (reference sequence). The CDR3 spans 13 residues. The CDR3 coding sequence is TGTGCCAGCAGCCATGGACAGGCGGCGAGCTACACCTTC. Translating gives CASSHGQAASYTF.

This clone was detected only a few times. The chain carries TRBV5-1 and TRBJ1-1; D unclear. V was trimmed by 2 bases and J by 6 bases, leaving 11 bases between them. Germline V gene lookup returns CDR1 SGHRS and CDR2 YFSETQ. The CDR3 extends over 13 amino acids. The DNA for the CDR3 is TGCGCCAGCAGCTTATCGGGTCTCTCTGAAGCTTTCTTT. It yields the protein CASSLSGLSEAFF.

This clone has just a few counts. Distinct nucleotide sequences in the sample also encode this CDR3. The chain recombines TRBV7-9 with TRBJ2-5, with unresolved D. The CDR3 is 12 residues long. Germline V lookup: CDR1 SEHNR, CDR2 FQNEAQ (reference sequence). V was pared by 2 bases and J by 0 bases, with 1 base between. This CDR3 is CASSLNQETQYF. In DNA form, the CDR3 reads TGTGCCAGCAGCTTAAACCAAGAGACCCAGTACTTC.

The rearrangement links TRBV15 to TRBJ2-5; TRBD1 agrees at 10 bases. The J segment lost 2 bases and the V segment lost 3 bases, leaving 9 bases of the junction unmatched. This CDR3 region has 17 residues. CDR1 LNHNV and CDR2 YYDKDF come from the germline V gene (reference sequence). This CDR3 is CATSRPLGQGVQETQYF. DNA of the CDR3: TGTGCCACCAGCAGGCCCCTAGGACAGGGGGTACAAGAGACCCAGTACTTC.

This clone showed up just a few times. The chain links TRBV9 to TRBJ2-3; 7 bases match TRBD1. The J segment lost 6 bases and the V segment lost 6 bases, leaving 13 bases of the junction unmatched. The CDR3 sequence is 15 residues long. Germline CDR1 and CDR2: SGDLS and YYNGEE. CDR3 residues: CASTEGALGWDTQYF. Here the CDR3 DNA reads TGTGCCAGCACCGAGGGGGCTCTGGGGTGGGATACGCAGTATTTT.

The CDR3: CSVTTPGQVNTGELFF. The CDR3 region has the DNA TGCAGCGTTACGACGCCGGGACAGGTGAACACCGGGGAGCTGTTTTTT. The chain carries TRBV29-1 and TRBJ2-2; 8 bases align to TRBD1. V shed 5 bases, J shed 1 base, and the junction held 9 bases outside the gene matches. Germline-derived CDR1 and CDR2 are SQVTM and ANQGSEA. The CDR3 is 16 residues long.

A note on this clone: Other DNA variants within this sample encode the same CDR3. The chain links TRBV18 to TRBJ2-2, with a possible D match to TRBD1 (5 bases). This CDR3 is built from 14 residues. V was trimmed by 3 bases and J by 1 base, leaving 6 bases between them. CDR1 and CDR2 (germline): KGHSH, LQKENI. CDR3 DNA sequence: TGTGCCAGCTCACCCAGGGAGAACACCGGGGAGCTGTTTTTT. Translation: CASSPRENTGELFF. The full variable domain, its missing parts supplied by reference TRBV18 and TRBJ2-2, is NAGVMQNPRHLVRRRGQEARLRCSPMKGHSHVYWYRQLPEEGLKFMVYLQKENIIDESGMPKERFSAEFPKEGPSILRIQQVVRGDSAAYFCASSPRENTGELFFGEGSRLTVL.

V and J are TRBV27 and TRBJ2-1, with no clear D. The CDR3 length is 13 residues. CDR1 is MNHEY and CDR2 is SMNVEV in the germline V gene (reference sequence). V gave up 3 bases and J gave up 10 bases, with 13 bases separating them. CDR3 region: CASSLITAREQFF. The CDR3, as DNA: TGTGCCAGCAGTTTGATAACTGCTCGGGAGCAGTTCTTC.

The CDR3 is CASSPPPSAGAVGTQYF. CDR3 DNA sequence: TGCGCCAGCAGCCCTCCTCCCTCCGCGGGAGCCGTTGGTACGCAGTATTTT. The gene calls are TRBV5-1 and TRBJ2-3, with TRBD2 identical over 7 bases. V shed 4 bases, J shed 8 bases, and the junction held 19 bases outside the gene matches. Germline values: CDR1 SGHRS, CDR2 YFSETQ. CDR3 length: 17 residues.

This clone has only a few counts. This sample includes further DNA sequences coding for the same CDR3. The rearrangement uses TRBV11-2 and TRBJ1-1; D gene uncertain. This CDR3 has 14 amino acids. V dropped 1 base and J dropped 2 bases, with 8 bases sitting between them. The germline V gene encodes CDR1 SGHAT and CDR2 FQNNGV. CDR3 DNA: TGTGCCAGCAGCTTAGGTCGGGTTAACACTGAAGCTTTCTTT. Translating gives CASSLGRVNTEAFF. Combining the CDR3 with reference TRBV11-2 and TRBJ1-1 gives the whole variable domain EAGVAQSPRYKIIEKRQSVAFWCNPISGHATLYWYQQILGQGPKLLIQFQNNGVVDDSQLPKDRFSAERLKGVDSTLKIQPAKLEDSAVYLCASSLGRVNTEAFFGQGTRLTVV.

V and J are TRBV7-9 and TRBJ2-1; TRBD2 matches 11 bases. CDR3 length: 17 residues. After removal of 5 bases from V and 7 bases from J, the junction contained 13 bases not matched to a gene. Per the germline V gene, CDR1 is SEHNR and CDR2 is FQNEAQ (reference sequence). CDR3 DNA: TGTGCCAGCAGCCCTACCCTTAGACTAGCGGGAAAGAATGAGCAGTTCTTC. Encoded protein: CASSPTLRLAGKNEQFF.

This clone appeared a few times. The J gene is TRBJ2-1, the V gene TRBV4-2, with 10 bases matching TRBD1. CDR1 LGHNA and CDR2 YNFKEQ come from the germline V gene. V dropped 0 bases and J dropped 4; count of bases not matched to a gene: 3. The CDR3 runs 16 residues. The DNA for the CDR3 is TGTGCCAGCAGCCAAGACCGGGACAGGGGATACAATGAGCAGTTCTTC. Its protein is CASSQDRDRGYNEQFF.

This clone occurred a few times. V usage is TRBV5-1 and J usage is TRBJ2-3; D ambiguous. V was shortened by 0 bases and J by 6 bases, with 11 bases between the two germline ends. The CDR3 spans 14 residues. Germline CDR1 reads SGHRS; CDR2 reads YFSETQ. Written as DNA, the CDR3 is TGCGCCAGCAGCTTGGACAGTGCATTCGATACGCAGTATTTT. It translates to CASSLDSAFDTQYF.

This clone was counted only a few times. The chain joins TRBV18 to TRBJ2-3, with 8 bases that match TRBD1. With V trimmed by 6 bases and J by 1 base, 9 bases remained unmatched. The CDR3 is 16 residues long. CDR1 is KGHSH and CDR2 is LQKENI in the germline V gene. The DNA for the CDR3 is TGTGCCAGCTCGTGGAGGGACAGGAAGGGCACAGATACGCAGTATTTT. The encoded protein is CASSWRDRKGTDTQYF.